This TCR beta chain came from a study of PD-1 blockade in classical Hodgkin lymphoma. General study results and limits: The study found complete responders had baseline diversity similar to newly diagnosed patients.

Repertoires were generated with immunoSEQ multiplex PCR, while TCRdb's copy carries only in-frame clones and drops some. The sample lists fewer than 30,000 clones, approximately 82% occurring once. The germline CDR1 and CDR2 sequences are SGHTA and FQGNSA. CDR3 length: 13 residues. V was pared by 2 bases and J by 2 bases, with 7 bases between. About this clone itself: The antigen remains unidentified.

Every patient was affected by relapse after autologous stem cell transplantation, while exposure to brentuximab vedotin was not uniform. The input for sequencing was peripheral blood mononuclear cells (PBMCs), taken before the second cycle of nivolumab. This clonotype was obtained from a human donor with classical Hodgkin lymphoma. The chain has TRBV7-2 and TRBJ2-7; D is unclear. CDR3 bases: TGTGCCAGCAGCTTATCGGCTGCCTACGAGCAGTACGTC. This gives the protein CASSLSAAYEQYV.